Shown below are 3 T cell receptor beta chains from a single sample sequenced in a study of T cells in Graves' hyperthyroidism and ophthalmopathy (dated by TCRdb to between 2018 and 2021). The library was produced with multiplex PCR. Sequencing was carried out with an Illumina HiSeq 2000. Amplification of TCR beta CDR3 regions was carried out from RNA transcripts. The first round of RT-PCR for the TCR CDR3 was performed with the HTBI primer set and the Qiagen OneStep RT-PCR kit. TCRdb redid the processing of the public reads, applying fastp at Q25 and MiXCR, and retained in-frame beta chains. All rows with the same CDR3 protein become a single entry with the most common DNA and genes. This sample lists just over 550,000 distinct CDR3 sequences; roughly 46% were detected once. The biggest ten clones account for nearly 8.5% of the sample. Sequenced sample: peripheral blood or thyroid tissue (not recorded which). The origin of the receptors is a woman aged 18-30 years with Graves' hyperthyroidism. Donor details come from another sample of the same person, matched by shared clones.

Points on this clonotype: The junction and the germline gene differ at one end; a read error may be behind it. The CDR3 nucleotides are TGTGCCAGCAGTGATCCGGATCTGAACACTGAAGCTTTCTTT. It specifies CASSDPDLNTEAFF. The rearrangement joins TRBV24-1 to TRBJ1-1, with no clear D. This CDR3 has 14 amino acids. Germline lookup yields CDR1 KGHDR and CDR2 SFDVKD.

This chain joins TRBV6-6 and TRBJ2-5; TRBD1 aligns across 7 bases. Trimming at V came to 7 bases and at J to 5 bases, leaving 16 bases not matched to a gene. Germline values: CDR1 MNHNY, CDR2 SVGAGI (reference sequence). The CDR3 runs 16 residues. This CDR3 reads CASNNLGQASAETQYF. CDR3 coding DNA: TGTGCCAGCAACAACCTTGGACAGGCAAGCGCGGAGACCCAGTACTTC.

To note about this clonotype: A junction end diverges from the germline sequence, so it may reflect a read error. The chain uses TRBV24-1 and TRBJ2-7, with TRBD2 as a possible D gene (6 bases). The CDR3 extends over 13 amino acids. The germline gives CDR1 KGHDR, CDR2 SFDVKD. CDR3 residues: CTTSDAGTYEQYF. DNA of the CDR3: TGTACCACCAGTGATGCGGGGACCTACGAGCAGTACTTC.